This T cell receptor beta chain was recovered during a study of T-cell memory formation after mild COVID-19. TCRdb ran MiXCR on the 5' RACE reads and lists one entry per CDR3 protein. The sample holds around 300,000 distinct CDR3 sequences, around 8% seen once. The CDR3 runs 14 residues. Germline V CDR1 and CDR2: LGHDT, YNNKEL (reference sequence). After removal of 7 bases from V and 5 bases from J, the junction contained 7 bases not matched to a gene. Study conclusions and caveats: Within pre-infection memory, some responding clones were found, suggesting cross-reactive memory joined.

This clonotype was found a few times. No antigen is known for it. This chain joins TRBV3-1 and TRBJ2-2, with 7 bases aligning to TRBD1. The sequence derives from a man aged 18 to 29 who had mild COVID-19 (a few samples of this study predate the infection). Cell type and time point are not known. The sequencing input was PBMCs or a T cell subset sorted from them (not recorded which). CDR3 bases: TGTGCCAGCAACCCGACAGGGAGTACCGGGGAGCTGTTTTTT. Amino acid sequence: CASNPTGSTGELFF.